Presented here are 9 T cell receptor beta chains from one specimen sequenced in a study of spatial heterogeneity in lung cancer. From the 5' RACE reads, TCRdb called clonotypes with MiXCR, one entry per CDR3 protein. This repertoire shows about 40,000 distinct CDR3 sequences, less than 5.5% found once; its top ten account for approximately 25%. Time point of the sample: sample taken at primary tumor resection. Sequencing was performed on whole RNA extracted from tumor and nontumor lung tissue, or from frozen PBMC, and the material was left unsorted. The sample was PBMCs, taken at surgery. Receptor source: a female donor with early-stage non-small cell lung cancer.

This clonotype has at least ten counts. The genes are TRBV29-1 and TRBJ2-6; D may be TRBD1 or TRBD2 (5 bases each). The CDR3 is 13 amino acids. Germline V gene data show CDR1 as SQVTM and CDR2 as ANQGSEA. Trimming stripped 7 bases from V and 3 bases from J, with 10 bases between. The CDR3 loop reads CSAGPGGANVLTF. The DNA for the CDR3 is TGCAGCGCGGGGCCGGGTGGGGCCAACGTCCTGACTTTC. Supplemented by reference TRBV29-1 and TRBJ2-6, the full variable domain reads SAVISQKPSRDICQRGTSLTIQCQVDSQVTMMFWYRQQPGQSLTLIATANQGSEATYESGFVIDKFPISRPNLTFSTLTVSNMSPEDSSIYLCSAGPGGANVLTFGAGSRLTVL.

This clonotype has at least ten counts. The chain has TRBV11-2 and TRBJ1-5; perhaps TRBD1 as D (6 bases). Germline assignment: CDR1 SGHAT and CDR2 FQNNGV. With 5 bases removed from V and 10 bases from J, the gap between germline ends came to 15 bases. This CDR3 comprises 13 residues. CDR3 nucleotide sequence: TGTGCCAGCAGCCTCCGGGACACCTTCCCCCAGCATTTT. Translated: CASSLRDTFPQHF.

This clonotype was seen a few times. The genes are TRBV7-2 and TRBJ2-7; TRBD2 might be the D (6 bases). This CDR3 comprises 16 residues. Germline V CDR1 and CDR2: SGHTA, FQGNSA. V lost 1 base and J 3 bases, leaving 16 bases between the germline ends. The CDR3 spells CASSLVPGGLGYEQYF. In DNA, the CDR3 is TGTGCCAGCAGCTTAGTCCCCGGAGGGCTAGGCTACGAGCAGTACTTC.

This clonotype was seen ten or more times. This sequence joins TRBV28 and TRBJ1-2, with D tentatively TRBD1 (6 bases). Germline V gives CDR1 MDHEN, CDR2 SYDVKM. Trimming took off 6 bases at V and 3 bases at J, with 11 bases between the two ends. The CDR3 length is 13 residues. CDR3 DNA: TGTGCCAGCAGGGGGGCAGGGGACTATGGCTACACCTTC. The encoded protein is CASRGAGDYGYTF.

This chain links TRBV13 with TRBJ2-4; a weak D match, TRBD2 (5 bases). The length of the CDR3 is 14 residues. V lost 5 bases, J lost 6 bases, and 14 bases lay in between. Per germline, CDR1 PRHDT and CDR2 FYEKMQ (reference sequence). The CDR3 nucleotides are TGTGCCAGCAGCCAATTTAACCGGGGAAACATTCAGTACTTC. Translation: CASSQFNRGNIQYF.

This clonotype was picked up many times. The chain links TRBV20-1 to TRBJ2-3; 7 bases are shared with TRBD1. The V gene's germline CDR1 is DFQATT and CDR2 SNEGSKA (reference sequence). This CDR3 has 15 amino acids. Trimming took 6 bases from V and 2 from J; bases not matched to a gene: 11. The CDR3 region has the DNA TGCAGTGCCCCAGGGGGTGGGGGATACACAGATACGCAGTATTTT. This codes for CSAPGGGGYTDTQYF.

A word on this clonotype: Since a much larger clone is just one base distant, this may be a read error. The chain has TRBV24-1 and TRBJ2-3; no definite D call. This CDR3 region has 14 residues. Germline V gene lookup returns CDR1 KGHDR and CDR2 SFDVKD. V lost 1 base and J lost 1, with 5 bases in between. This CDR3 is CATSDFKGTDTQYF. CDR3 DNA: TGTGCCACCAGTGATTTCAAGGGCACAGATACGCAGTATTTT.

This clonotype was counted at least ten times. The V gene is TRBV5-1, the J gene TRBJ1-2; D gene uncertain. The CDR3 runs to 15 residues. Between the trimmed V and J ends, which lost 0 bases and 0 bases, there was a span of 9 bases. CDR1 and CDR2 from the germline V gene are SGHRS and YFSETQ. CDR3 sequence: CASSLGPTTNYGYTF. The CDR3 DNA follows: TGCGCCAGCAGCTTGGGACCTACTACTAACTATGGCTACACCTTC.

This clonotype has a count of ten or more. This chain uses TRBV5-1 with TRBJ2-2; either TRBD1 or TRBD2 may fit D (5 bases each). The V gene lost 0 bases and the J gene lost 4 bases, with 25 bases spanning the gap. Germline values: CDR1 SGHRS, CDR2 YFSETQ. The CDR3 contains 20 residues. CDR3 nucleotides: TGCGCCAGCAGCTTGGTTCCTCAGGGAGTCGTCTTGGGGATCACCGGGGAGCTGTTTTTT. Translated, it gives CASSLVPQGVVLGITGELFF.